One and the same sample provided the 27 T cell receptor beta chains below, sequenced in a study of blood T cells in healthy people across ages. PCR was performed a second time for about 6 to 12 cycles using a sample-barcoded 5' primer and a J-beta primer mix. TCRdb recomputed calls from the 5' RACE reads with MiXCR, one row per CDR3 protein. The table has 1.6 million or so distinct CDR3 sequences, roughly 32% seen once; the top ten hold approximately 10%. Specimen: blood. All receptors derive from a woman aged 25-40 years in good health.

The chain uses TRBV27 and TRBJ2-7, with D uncertain. With 3 bases removed from V and 2 bases from J, the gap between germline ends came to 14 bases. Per germline, CDR1 MNHEY and CDR2 SMNVEV (reference sequence). The CDR3 is made up of 15 amino acids. The CDR3: CASSFGGLVPYEQYF. CDR3 nucleotides: TGTGCCAGCAGTTTCGGTGGGCTGGTTCCCTACGAGCAGTACTTC.

The chain has TRBV12-3 or TRBV12-4 and TRBJ2-1; TRBD2 agrees at 10 bases. Unmatched junction bases numbered 8, after V lost 3 bases and J lost 9 bases. This CDR3 has 15 residues. This CDR3 is CASSFRAGGLSEQFF. The CDR3 bases are TGTGCCAGCAGTTTCCGAGCGGGGGGGCTAAGTGAGCAGTTCTTC.

Details on this clonotype: This may stem from a read error, because a much larger clone lies one nucleotide away. The V gene is TRBV7-9, the J gene TRBJ2-6, with D possibly TRBD1 on 5 matching bases. In germline, CDR1 is SEHNR, CDR2 FQNEAQ (reference sequence). CDR3 length equals 12 residues. CDR3: CALSSGATVLTF. The CDR3 DNA reads TGTGCCCTAAGCTCTGGGGCCACCGTCCTGACTTTC.

Worth noting for this clonotype: Compared with germline, one end of the junction differs, possibly owing to a read error. The chain joins TRBV4-1 to TRBJ2-5; TRBD1 matches 8 bases. There are 16 residues in the CDR3. Looked up from germline, CDR1 is MGHRA and CDR2 is YSYEKL. The CDR3 spells CASSKDRTGRSETQYF. CDR3 sequence (DNA): TGCGCCAGCAGCAAAGATAGGACAGGGCGGTCAGAGACCCAGTACTTC.

The V gene is TRBV5-6, the J gene TRBJ2-6, with 10 bases lining up with TRBD2. This CDR3 is built from 18 residues. The V gene's germline CDR1 is SGHDT and CDR2 YYEEEE. V trimming: 4 bases; J trimming: 0 bases; junction bases outside the gene matches: 7. The CDR3 reads CASSLLAGAFSGANVLTF. The CDR3 DNA sequence: TGTGCCAGCAGCCTCCTAGCGGGAGCCTTCTCTGGGGCCAACGTCCTGACTTTC.

This clonotype was recorded a few times. V gene TRBV12-3 or TRBV12-4 combines with J gene TRBJ2-7; 8 nucleotides align to TRBD2. The CDR3 loop spans 14 amino acids. The ends lost 6 bases at V and 6 bases at J; junction bases unmatched: 10. CDR3 nucleotide sequence: TGTGCCAGCAGCCTATTAGCGGGATCTCTCGAGCAGTACTTC. This sequence encodes CASSLLAGSLEQYF.

This clonotype was seen only a few times. The gene calls are TRBV4-2 and TRBJ2-7; 10 nucleotides align to TRBD2. Germline V CDR1 and CDR2: LGHNA, YNFKEQ. V was clipped by 1 base and J by 6 bases; unmatched bases: 18. The CDR3 is 19 amino acids. The DNA of the CDR3 is TGTGCCAGCAGCCAAGTAAACGGAGCGGGAGGGGCCCTGTTGGGCGAGCAGTACTTC. It is translated as CASSQVNGAGGALLGEQYF.

This clonotype was seen a few times. The chain uses TRBV7-2 and TRBJ1-2; D not resolved. Germline lookup yields CDR1 SGHTA and CDR2 FQGNSA. This CDR3 is built from 15 residues. Trimming stripped 2 bases from V and 7 bases from J, with 17 bases between. CDR3: CASSLRTEKRSGYTF. Here the CDR3 DNA reads TGTGCCAGCAGCTTAAGGACTGAAAAACGTAGTGGCTACACCTTC.

This clonotype was counted ten times or more. The V gene is TRBV6-5, the J gene TRBJ2-1, with TRBD2 matching 7 bases. Per germline, CDR1 MNHEY and CDR2 SVGAGI. The ends lost 6 bases at V and 1 base at J; junction bases unmatched: 0. The CDR3 totals 13 residues. In DNA, the CDR3 is TGTGCCAGCAGGCGGGGGTCCTACAATGAGCAGTTCTTC. Its protein product is CASRRGSYNEQFF.

This chain joins TRBV27 and TRBJ2-1, with D possibly matching TRBD2 (5 bases). Per germline, CDR1 MNHEY and CDR2 SMNVEV (reference sequence). Between the trimmed V and J ends, which lost 2 bases and 7 bases, there was a span of 18 bases. The CDR3 has 16 residues. The CDR3: CASSLRERLAENEQFF. CDR3 DNA: TGTGCCAGCAGTTTAAGGGAGAGGTTAGCCGAAAATGAGCAGTTCTTC.

The rearrangement links TRBV5-1 to TRBJ1-1; 7 positions agree with TRBD1. This CDR3 has 15 residues. J gave up 1 base and V 1 base, and 4 bases lay outside the gene matches. CDR1 is SGHRS, CDR2 YFSETQ, per germline. The CDR3 reads CASSLWAGGNTEAFF. CDR3 in DNA: TGCGCCAGCAGCTTGTGGGCAGGGGGGAACACTGAAGCTTTCTTT.

This clonotype was seen at least ten times. The rearrangement links TRBV28 to TRBJ2-7, with D perhaps matching TRBD1 (5 bases). V shed 5 bases and J shed 5 bases, with 7 bases lying between them. This CDR3 has 11 residues. Germline CDR1 reads MDHEN; CDR2 reads SYDVKM. CDR3 bases: TGTGCCAGCAGTAGGACAAACGAGCAGTACTTC. Translated, it gives CASSRTNEQYF.

The chain carries TRBV20-1 and TRBJ1-2, with D hard to call. V dropped 4 bases and J dropped 2 bases, with 8 bases sitting between them. This CDR3 region has 12 residues. The V gene's germline CDR1 is DFQATT and CDR2 SNEGSKA (reference sequence). In DNA, the CDR3 is TGCAGTGCTAACGACAAGAACTATGGCTACACCTTC. This codes for CSANDKNYGYTF.

This clonotype was seen only a few times. The chain combines TRBV19 with TRBJ2-1; D ambiguous. The CDR3 sequence is 12 residues long. Trimming stripped 6 bases from V and 8 bases from J, with 11 bases between. Looked up from germline, CDR1 is LNHDA and CDR2 is SQIVND (reference sequence). In DNA, the CDR3 is TGTGCCAGTAGCCATACTGGGGATGAGCAGTTCTTC. It is translated as CASSHTGDEQFF.

V usage is TRBV6-1 and J usage is TRBJ1-1; D not resolved. CDR1 MNHNS and CDR2 SASEGT come from the germline V gene. Trimming took off 7 bases at V and 0 bases at J, with 15 bases between the two ends. The CDR3 contains 15 residues. The CDR3 coding sequence is TGTGCCAGCACTCTGATTGGACGGCTGAACACTGAAGCTTTCTTT. Its translation is CASTLIGRLNTEAFF.

This chain joins TRBV15 and TRBJ1-5, with D uncertain. The CDR3 contains 14 residues. CDR1 and CDR2 (germline): LNHNV, YYDKDF (reference sequence). The germline V and J ends were trimmed by 3 bases and 2 bases, with 8 bases remaining between them. The CDR3 region has the DNA TGTGCCACCAGCAGTGCAGGAGGCAATCAGCCCCAGCATTTT. Translated: CATSSAGGNQPQHF.

Written as DNA, the CDR3 is TGCGCCAGCAGCCACGGACAGGGAAACACCGGGGAGCTGTTTTTT. It encodes CASSHGQGNTGELFF. The chain is built from TRBV4-1 and TRBJ2-2; 8 nucleotides line up with TRBD1. Germline CDR1 and CDR2: MGHRA and YSYEKL. J gave up 2 bases and V 3 bases, and 2 bases lay outside the gene matches. This CDR3 comprises 15 residues.

J is TRBJ2-5 and V is TRBV5-1; D possibly corresponds to TRBD1 (5 bases). Germline V gene data show CDR1 as SGHRS and CDR2 as YFSETQ. Trimming stripped 0 bases from V and 11 bases from J, with 17 bases between. CDR3 length equals 14 residues. Written as DNA, the CDR3 is TGCGCCAGCAGCTTGGTGGCTGGGGCGAATGAGCAGTACTTC. It specifies CASSLVAGANEQYF.

This rearrangement joins TRBV14 to TRBJ2-3, with D possibly TRBD2 on 5 matching bases. The V and J ends lost 0 bases and 1 base respectively, with 17 bases between them. CDR1 and CDR2 from the germline V gene are SGHDN and FVKESK. CDR3 length: 18 amino acids. CDR3 in amino acids: CASSQDIGGVPRTDTQYF. For the CDR3, the DNA is TGTGCCAGCAGCCAAGATATCGGAGGAGTCCCCCGCACAGATACGCAGTATTTT.

The chain couples TRBV9 to TRBJ2-1, with 14 positions matching TRBD2. The ends lost 2 bases at V and 14 bases at J; junction bases unmatched: 9. This CDR3 has 15 amino acids. In germline, CDR1 is SGDLS, CDR2 YYNGEE. The CDR3 here is CASSVLPGLAGEKFF. The DNA of the CDR3 is TGTGCCAGCAGCGTCTTACCGGGACTAGCGGGAGAAAAGTTCTTC.

The J gene is TRBJ1-1, the V gene TRBV10-3; D perhaps matches TRBD1 (5 bases). Germline loops: CDR1 ENHRY, CDR2 SYGVKD. V shed 8 bases and J shed 0 bases, with 7 bases lying between them. This CDR3 spans 12 amino acids. The CDR3 nucleotides are TGTGCCATCCAGGACATGAACACTGAAGCTTTCTTT. Translation: CAIQDMNTEAFF.

The sample holds a few counts of this clonotype. V is TRBV4-1 and J is TRBJ2-7, with D possibly TRBD2 on 5 matching bases. In germline, CDR1 is MGHRA, CDR2 YSYEKL. With 0 bases removed from V and 3 bases from J, the gap between germline ends came to 15 bases. The CDR3 length is 16 residues. The CDR3 loop is CASSQDRGSPSYEQYF. For the CDR3, the DNA is TGCGCCAGCAGCCAAGATCGGGGTAGTCCGAGCTACGAGCAGTACTTC.

This clonotype occurred a few times. The chain couples TRBV14 to TRBJ1-1; D ambiguous. Germline loops: CDR1 SGHDN, CDR2 FVKESK. V was clipped by 4 bases and J by 1 base, with 7 bases between them. CDR3 length equals 13 residues. In DNA form, the CDR3 reads TGTGCCAGCAGCCGGTTACCGAACACTGAAGCTTTCTTT. Its translation: CASSRLPNTEAFF.

The V call is TRBV2, the J call TRBJ1-2; unclear D gene. The CDR3 is 14 residues long. Germline V gives CDR1 SNHLY, CDR2 FYNNEI. V lost 1 base to trimming and J lost 8 bases, with 14 bases between them. CDR3 amino acids: CASSEGGRTGGYTF. The CDR3 bases are TGTGCCAGCAGTGAAGGTGGCAGGACGGGGGGCTACACCTTC.

This sequence joins TRBV4-1 and TRBJ2-3, with D perhaps TRBD2 (6 bases). V dropped 2 bases and J dropped 5 bases, with 17 bases sitting between them. The CDR3 runs 16 residues. Germline V gene data show CDR1 as MGHRA and CDR2 as YSYEKL. CDR3 nucleotide sequence: TGCGCCAGCAGCCAACAAAGAGTGTTCGGGGGAGATACGCAGTATTTT. Protein: CASSQQRVFGGDTQYF.

In this sample, this clonotype turned up many times. This chain uses TRBV20-1 with TRBJ2-7; D is undetermined. This CDR3 has 11 residues. The germline gives CDR1 DFQATT, CDR2 SNEGSKA (reference sequence). V shed 5 bases and J shed 5 bases, with 10 bases lying between them. CDR3 sequence reads: CSASAPDEQYF. In nucleotides, the CDR3 is TGCAGTGCTTCCGCACCCGACGAGCAGTACTTC.

The chain carries TRBV10-3 and TRBJ2-3; D unclear. The CDR3 extends over 14 amino acids. Germline V lookup: CDR1 ENHRY, CDR2 SYGVKD. Trimming shortened V by 6 bases and J by 2 bases, and 12 bases separated the two germline ends. The CDR3 DNA follows: TGTGCCATCAGGGACCGCAAGAACACAGATACGCAGTATTTT. Protein sequence: CAIRDRKNTDTQYF.